This note documents a single T cell receptor (beta chain) sequence. Germline V gene lookup returns CDR1 KGHSH and CDR2 LQKENI. V lost 3 bases and J lost 5, with 7 bases in between. This CDR3 region has 13 residues. The data derive from a study of blood T cell repertoires in COVID-19. All recovered Cohort 3 donors got two negative PCRs, got clearance, or saw symptom resolution. Here immunoSEQ multiplex PCR was the method, and the copy in TCRdb shows in-frame clones only, minus some. The sample lists about 480,000 clones; roughly 90% were seen once. V usage is TRBV18 and J usage is TRBJ2-2; no reliable D call. The sample consisted of PBMCs or T cells enriched from blood (not recorded which). This clonotype was sampled from a woman aged 40 to 55 who had recovered from COVID-19. The CDR3 sequence: CASSPAETGELFF. The CDR3, as DNA: TGTGCCAGCTCACCGGCGGAAACCGGGGAGCTGTTTTTT. The full variable domain, completed using reference TRBV18 and TRBJ2-2, is NAGVMQNPRHLVRRRGQEARLRCSPMKGHSHVYWYRQLPEEGLKFMVYLQKENIIDESGMPKERFSAEFPKEGPSILRIQQVVRGDSAAYFCASSPAETGELFFGEGSRLTVL.